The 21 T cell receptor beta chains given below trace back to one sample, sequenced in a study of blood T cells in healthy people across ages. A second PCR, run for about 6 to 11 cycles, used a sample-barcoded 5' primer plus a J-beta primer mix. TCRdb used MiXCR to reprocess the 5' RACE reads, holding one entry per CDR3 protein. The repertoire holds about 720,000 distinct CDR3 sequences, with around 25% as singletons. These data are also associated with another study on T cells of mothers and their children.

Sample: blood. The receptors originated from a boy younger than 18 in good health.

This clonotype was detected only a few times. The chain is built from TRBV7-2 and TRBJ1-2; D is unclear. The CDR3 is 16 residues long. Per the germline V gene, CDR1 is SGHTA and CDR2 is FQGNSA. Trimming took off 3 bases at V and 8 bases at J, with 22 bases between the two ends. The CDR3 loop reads CASSFSSLILAGGYTF. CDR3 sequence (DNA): TGTGCCAGCAGCTTCTCAAGTCTAATACTTGCGGGGGGCTACACCTTC.

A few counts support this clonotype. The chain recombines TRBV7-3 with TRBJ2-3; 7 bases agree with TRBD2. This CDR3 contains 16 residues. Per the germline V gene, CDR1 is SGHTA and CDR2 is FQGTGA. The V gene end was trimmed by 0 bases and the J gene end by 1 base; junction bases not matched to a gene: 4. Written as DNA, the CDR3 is TGTGCCAGCAGCTTAACCCCCCGGGGGGGCACAGATACGCAGTATTTT. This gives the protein CASSLTPRGGTDTQYF.

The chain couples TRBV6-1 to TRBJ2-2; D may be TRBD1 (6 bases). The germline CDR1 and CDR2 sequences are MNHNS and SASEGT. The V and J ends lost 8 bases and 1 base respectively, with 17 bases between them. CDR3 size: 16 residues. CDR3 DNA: TGTGCCAGCTTTCCACTAGGGACAATGAACACCGGGGAGCTGTTTTTT. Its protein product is CASFPLGTMNTGELFF.

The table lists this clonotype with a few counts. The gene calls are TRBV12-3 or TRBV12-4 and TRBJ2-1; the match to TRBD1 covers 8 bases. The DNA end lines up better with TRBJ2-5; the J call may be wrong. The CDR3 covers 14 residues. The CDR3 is CASQDRTGIETQYF. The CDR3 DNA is TGTGCCAGCCAAGATCGGACAGGGATAGAGACCCAGTACTTC.

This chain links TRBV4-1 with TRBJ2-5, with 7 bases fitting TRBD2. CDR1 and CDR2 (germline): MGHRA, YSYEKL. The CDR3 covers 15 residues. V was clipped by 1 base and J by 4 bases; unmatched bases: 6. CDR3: CASSQAGGDLETQYF. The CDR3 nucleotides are TGCGCCAGCAGCCAAGCGGGAGGTGATTTAGAGACCCAGTACTTC.

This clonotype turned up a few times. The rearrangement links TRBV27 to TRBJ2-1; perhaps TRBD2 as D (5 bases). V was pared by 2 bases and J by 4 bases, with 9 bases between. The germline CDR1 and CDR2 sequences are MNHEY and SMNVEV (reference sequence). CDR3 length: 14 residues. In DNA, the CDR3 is TGTGCCAGCAGTTTAAACGGACTGTACAATGAGCAGTTCTTC. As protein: CASSLNGLYNEQFF.

The DNA of the CDR3 is TGCGCCAGCAGCCCCGTCCCGACCGGACAGGGAGAGGAGACCCAGTACTTC. Translation gives CASSPVPTGQGEETQYF. The V gene is TRBV5-1, the J gene TRBJ2-5; TRBD1 matches 8 bases. The CDR3 contains 17 residues. V was pared by 4 bases and J by 5 bases, with 16 bases of the junction left unmatched. Germline lookup yields CDR1 SGHRS and CDR2 YFSETQ.

This CDR3 is CADRGGSPLHF. The DNA of the CDR3 is TGTGCCGACAGGGGTGGTTCACCCCTCCACTTT. This chain joins TRBV28 and TRBJ1-6; 8 bases are a match to TRBD1. Germline V gives CDR1 MDHEN, CDR2 SYDVKM. The ends lost 11 bases at V and 9 bases at J; junction bases unmatched: 3. This CDR3 is 11 amino acids long. Filled out from reference TRBV28 and TRBJ1-6, the complete variable domain reads DVKVTQSSRYLVKRTGEKVFLECVQDMDHENMFWYRQDPGLGLRLIYFSYDVKMKEKGDIPEGYSVSREKKERFSLILESASTNQTSMYLCADRGGSPLHFGNGTRLTVT.

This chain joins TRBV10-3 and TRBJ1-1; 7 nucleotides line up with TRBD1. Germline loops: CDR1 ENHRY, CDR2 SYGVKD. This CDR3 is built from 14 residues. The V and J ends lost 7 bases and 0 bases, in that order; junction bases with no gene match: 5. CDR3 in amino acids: CAITKTGMNTEAFF. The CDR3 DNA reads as TGTGCCATCACCAAGACAGGGATGAACACTGAAGCTTTCTTT.

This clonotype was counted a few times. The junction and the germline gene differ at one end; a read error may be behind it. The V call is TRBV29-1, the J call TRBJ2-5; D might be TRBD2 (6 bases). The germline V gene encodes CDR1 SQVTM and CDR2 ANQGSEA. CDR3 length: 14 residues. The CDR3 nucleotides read TGCAGCGCTGAATGGAGGGGATCGGTCGGGACCCAGTACTTC. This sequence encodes CSAEWRGSVGTQYF.

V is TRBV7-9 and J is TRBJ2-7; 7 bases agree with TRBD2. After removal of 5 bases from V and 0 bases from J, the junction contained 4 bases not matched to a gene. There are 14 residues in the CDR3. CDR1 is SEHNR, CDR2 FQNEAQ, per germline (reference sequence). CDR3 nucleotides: TGTGCCAGCAGCGGGGGGGACGCCTCCTACGAGCAGTACTTC. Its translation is CASSGGDASYEQYF.

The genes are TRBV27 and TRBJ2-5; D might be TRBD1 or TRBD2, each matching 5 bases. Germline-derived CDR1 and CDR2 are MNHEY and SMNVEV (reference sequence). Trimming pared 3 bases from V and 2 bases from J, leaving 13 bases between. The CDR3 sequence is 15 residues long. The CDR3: CASSFLGTAQETQYF. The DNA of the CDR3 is TGTGCCAGCAGTTTTCTGGGGACGGCGCAAGAGACCCAGTACTTC.

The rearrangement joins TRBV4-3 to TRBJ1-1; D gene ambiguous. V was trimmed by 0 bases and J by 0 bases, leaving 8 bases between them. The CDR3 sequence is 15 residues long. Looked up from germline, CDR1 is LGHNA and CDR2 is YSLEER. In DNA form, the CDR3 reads TGCGCCAGCAGCCAAGATAACATCCTGAACACTGAAGCTTTCTTT. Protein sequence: CASSQDNILNTEAFF.

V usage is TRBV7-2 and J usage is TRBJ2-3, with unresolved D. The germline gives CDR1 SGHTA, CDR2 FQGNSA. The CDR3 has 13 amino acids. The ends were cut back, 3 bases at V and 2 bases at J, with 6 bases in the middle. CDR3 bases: TGTGCCAGCAGCTTTGGGAACACAGATACGCAGTATTTT. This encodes CASSFGNTDTQYF.

The CDR3 sequence: CATSRVTLAGVGETQYF. The DNA for the CDR3 is TGTGCCACCAGCAGAGTAACACTAGCGGGAGTTGGAGAGACCCAGTACTTC. The chain is built from TRBV15 and TRBJ2-1; 11 positions agree with TRBD2. The end of the DNA is better explained by TRBJ2-5, so the J call may be wrong. The CDR3 length is 17 residues. In germline, CDR1 is LNHNV, CDR2 YYDKDF (reference sequence).

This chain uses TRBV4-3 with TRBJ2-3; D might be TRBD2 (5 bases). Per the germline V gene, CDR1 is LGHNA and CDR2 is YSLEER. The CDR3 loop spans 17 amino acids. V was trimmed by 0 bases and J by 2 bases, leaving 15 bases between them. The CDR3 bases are TGCGCCAGCAGCCAAGAGTGGGCGGGCGACAACACAGATACGCAGTATTTT. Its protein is CASSQEWAGDNTDTQYF.

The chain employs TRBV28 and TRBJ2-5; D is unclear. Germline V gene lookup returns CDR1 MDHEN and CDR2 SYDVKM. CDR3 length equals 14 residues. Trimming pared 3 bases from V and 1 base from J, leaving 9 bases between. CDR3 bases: TGTGCCAGCAGTTTCGCCGAAATCCAAGAGACCCAGTACTTC. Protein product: CASSFAEIQETQYF.

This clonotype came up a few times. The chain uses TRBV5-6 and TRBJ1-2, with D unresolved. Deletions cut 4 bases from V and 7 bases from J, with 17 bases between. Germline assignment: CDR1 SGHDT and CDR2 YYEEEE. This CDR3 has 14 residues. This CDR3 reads CASSVGSSVFGYTF. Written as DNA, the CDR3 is TGTGCCAGCAGCGTCGGTTCGTCAGTTTTTGGCTACACCTTC.

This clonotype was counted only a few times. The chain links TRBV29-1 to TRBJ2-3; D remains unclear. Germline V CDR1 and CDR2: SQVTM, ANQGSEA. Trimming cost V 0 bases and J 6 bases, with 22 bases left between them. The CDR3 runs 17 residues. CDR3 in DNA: TGCAGCGTTGAAGACGGACGGAACTCACGAACTACGGATACGCAGTATTTT. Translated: CSVEDGRNSRTTDTQYF.

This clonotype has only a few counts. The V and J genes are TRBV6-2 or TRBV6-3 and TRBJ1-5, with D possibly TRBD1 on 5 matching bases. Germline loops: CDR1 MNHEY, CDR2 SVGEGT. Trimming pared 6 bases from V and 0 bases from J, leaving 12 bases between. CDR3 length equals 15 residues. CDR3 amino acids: CASSPQGNSNQPQHF. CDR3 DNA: TGTGCCAGCAGCCCCCAGGGAAATAGCAATCAGCCCCAGCATTTT.

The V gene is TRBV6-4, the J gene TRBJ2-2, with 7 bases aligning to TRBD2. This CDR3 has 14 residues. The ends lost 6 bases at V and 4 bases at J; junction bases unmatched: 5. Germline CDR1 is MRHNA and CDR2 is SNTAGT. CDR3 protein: CASRGIAGTGELFF. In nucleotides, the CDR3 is TGTGCCAGCAGAGGGATAGCGGGCACCGGGGAGCTGTTTTTT.